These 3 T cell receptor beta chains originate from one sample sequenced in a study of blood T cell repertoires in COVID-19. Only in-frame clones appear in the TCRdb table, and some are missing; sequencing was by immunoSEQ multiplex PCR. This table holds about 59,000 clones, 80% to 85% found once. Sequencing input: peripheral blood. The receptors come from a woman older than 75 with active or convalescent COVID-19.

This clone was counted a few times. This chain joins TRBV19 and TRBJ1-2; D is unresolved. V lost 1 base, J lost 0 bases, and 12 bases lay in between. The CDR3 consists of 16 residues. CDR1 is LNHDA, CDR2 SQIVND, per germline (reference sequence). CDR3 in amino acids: CASSIGWPRANYGYTF. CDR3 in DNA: TGTGCCAGTAGTATAGGGTGGCCTAGAGCTAACTATGGCTACACCTTC.

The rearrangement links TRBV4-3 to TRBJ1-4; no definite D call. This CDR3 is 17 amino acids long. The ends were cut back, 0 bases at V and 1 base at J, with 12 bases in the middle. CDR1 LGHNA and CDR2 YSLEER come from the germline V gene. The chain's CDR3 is CASSQDISVGTNEKLFF. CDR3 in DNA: TGCGCCAGCAGCCAAGACATCAGCGTAGGAACTAATGAAAAACTGTTTTTT.

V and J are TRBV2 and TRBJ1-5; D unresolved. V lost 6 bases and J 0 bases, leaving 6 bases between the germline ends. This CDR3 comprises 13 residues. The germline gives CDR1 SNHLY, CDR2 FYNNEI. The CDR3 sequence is CASRQSSNQPQHF. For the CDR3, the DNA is TGTGCCAGCAGACAGAGTAGCAATCAGCCCCAGCATTTT.